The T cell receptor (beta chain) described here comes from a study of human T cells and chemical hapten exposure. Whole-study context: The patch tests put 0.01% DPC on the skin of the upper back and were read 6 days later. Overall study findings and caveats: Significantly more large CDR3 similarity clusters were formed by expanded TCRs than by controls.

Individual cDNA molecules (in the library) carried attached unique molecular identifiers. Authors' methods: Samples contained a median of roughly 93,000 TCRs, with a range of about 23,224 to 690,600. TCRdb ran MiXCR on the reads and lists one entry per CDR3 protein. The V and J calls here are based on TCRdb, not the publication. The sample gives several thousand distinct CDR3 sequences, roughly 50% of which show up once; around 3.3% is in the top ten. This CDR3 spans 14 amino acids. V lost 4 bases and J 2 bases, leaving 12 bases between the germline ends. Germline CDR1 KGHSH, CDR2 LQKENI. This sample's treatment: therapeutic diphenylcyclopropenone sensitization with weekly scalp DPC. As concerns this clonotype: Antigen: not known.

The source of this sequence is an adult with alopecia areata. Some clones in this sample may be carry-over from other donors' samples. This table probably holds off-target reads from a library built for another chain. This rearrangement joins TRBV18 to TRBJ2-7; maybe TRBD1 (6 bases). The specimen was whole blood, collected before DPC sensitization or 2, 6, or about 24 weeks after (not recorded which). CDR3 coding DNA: TGTGCCAGCTCACTCGGGACAAGCCCCTACGAGCAGTACTTC. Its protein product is CASSLGTSPYEQYF.